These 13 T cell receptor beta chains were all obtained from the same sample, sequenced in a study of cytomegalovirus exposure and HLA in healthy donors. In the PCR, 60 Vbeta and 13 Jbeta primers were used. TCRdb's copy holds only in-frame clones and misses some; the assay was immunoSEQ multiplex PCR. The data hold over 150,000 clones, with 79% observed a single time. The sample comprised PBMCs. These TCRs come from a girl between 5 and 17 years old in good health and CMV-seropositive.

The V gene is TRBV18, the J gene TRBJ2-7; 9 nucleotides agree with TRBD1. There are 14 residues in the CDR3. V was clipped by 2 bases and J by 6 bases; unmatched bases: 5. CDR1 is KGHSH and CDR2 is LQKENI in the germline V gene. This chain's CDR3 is CASSPIGQGIEQYF. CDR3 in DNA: TGTGCCAGCTCACCAATCGGACAGGGGATCGAGCAGTACTTC.

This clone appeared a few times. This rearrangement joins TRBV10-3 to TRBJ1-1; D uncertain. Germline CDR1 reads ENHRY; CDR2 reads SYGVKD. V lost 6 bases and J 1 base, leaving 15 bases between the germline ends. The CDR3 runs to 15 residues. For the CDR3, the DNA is TGTGCCATCAGCCAAGACCAGGCCTCGAACACTGAAGCTTTCTTT. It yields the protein CAISQDQASNTEAFF.

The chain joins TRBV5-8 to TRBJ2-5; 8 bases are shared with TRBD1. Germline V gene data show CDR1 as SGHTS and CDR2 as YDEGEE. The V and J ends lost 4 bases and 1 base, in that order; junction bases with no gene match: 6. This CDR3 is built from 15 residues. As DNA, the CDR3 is TGTGCCAGCAGCGGCCAGGGGGCGCCCCAAGAGACCCAGTACTTC. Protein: CASSGQGAPQETQYF.

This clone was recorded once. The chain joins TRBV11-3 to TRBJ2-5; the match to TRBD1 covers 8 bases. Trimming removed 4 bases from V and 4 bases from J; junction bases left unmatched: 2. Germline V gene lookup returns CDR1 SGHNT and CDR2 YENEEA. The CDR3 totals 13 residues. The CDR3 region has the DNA TGTGCCAGCAGCTCCCAGGGGGCAGAGACCCAGTACTTC. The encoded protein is CASSSQGAETQYF.

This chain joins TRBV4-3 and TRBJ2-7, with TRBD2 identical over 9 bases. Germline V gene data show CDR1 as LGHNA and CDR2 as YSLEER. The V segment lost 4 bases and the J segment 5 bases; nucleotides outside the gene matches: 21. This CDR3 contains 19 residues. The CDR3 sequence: CASSLLYVAGETAGDEQYF. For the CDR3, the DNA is TGCGCCAGCAGCCTTCTCTACGTAGCGGGGGAGACCGCCGGCGACGAGCAGTACTTC.

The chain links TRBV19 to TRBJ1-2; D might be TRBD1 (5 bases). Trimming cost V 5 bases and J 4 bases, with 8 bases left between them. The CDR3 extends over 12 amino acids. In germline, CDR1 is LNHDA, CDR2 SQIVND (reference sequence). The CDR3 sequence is CASSDQGYGYTF. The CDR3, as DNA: TGTGCCAGTAGTGATCAGGGCTATGGCTACACCTTC.

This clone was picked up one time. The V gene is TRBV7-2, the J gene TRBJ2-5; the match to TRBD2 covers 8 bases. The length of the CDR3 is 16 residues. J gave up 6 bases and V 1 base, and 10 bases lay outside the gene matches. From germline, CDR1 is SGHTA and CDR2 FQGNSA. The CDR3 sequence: CASSLVASGGGKTQYF. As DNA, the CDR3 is TGTGCCAGCAGCTTAGTGGCCAGCGGGGGCGGGAAGACCCAGTACTTC.

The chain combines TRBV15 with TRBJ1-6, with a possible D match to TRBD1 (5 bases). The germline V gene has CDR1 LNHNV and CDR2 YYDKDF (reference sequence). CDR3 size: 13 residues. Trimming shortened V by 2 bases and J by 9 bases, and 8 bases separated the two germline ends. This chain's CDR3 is CATSRQGSSPLHF. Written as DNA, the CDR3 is TGTGCCACCAGCAGACAGGGAAGTTCACCCCTCCACTTT.

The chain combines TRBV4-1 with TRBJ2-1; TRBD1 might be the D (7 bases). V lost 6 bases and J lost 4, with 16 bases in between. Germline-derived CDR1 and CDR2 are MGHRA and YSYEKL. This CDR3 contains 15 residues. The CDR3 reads CASSPGDSSYNEQFF. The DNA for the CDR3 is TGCGCCAGCAGTCCGGGGGACAGCTCTTACAATGAGCAGTTCTTC.

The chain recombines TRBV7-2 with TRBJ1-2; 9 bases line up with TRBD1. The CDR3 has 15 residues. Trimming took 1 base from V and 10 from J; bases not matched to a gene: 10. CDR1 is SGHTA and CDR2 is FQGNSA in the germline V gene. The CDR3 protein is CASSLGGTGIVDYTF. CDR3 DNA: TGTGCCAGCAGCTTAGGTGGGACAGGGATTGTCGACTACACCTTC.

The CDR3 here is CAWGNSGGRTQYF. CDR3 nucleotide sequence: TGTGCCTGGGGGAATAGCGGGGGTAGGACCCAGTACTTC. This chain links TRBV30 with TRBJ2-5; TRBD2 matches 9 bases. The germline gives CDR1 GTSNPN, CDR2 SVGIG (reference sequence). V was pared by 5 bases and J by 7 bases, with 8 bases of the junction left unmatched. This CDR3 has 13 amino acids.

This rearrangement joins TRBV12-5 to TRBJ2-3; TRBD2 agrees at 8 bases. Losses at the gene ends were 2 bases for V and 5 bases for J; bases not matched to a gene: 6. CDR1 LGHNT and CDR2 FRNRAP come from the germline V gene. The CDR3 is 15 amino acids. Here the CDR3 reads CASGLSGGGKDTQYF. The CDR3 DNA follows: TGTGCTAGTGGTTTGTCCGGGGGGGGAAAAGATACGCAGTATTTT.

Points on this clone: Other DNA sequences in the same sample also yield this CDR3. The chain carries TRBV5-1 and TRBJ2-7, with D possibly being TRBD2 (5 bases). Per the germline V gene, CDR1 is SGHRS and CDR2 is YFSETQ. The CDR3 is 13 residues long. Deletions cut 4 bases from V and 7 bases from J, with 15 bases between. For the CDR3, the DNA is TGCGCCAGCAGCCCTGGGCCCCCGGGGGAGCAGTACTTC. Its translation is CASSPGPPGEQYF. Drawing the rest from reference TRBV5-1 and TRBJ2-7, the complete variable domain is KAGVTQTPRYLIKTRGQQVTLSCSPISGHRSVSWYQQTPGQGLQFLFEYFSETQRNKGNFPGRFSGRQFSNSRSEMNVSTLELGDSALYLCASSPGPPGEQYFGPGTRLTVT.